A single sample gave rise to the 8 T cell receptor beta chains below, sequenced in a study of OX40 agonist ivuxolimab in advanced cancers. The assay was immunoSEQ multiplex PCR, and TCRdb's table has in-frame clones only and misses some. The sample has approximately 35,000 clones; 80% are singletons. The specimen comprised CD4+ or CD8+ T cells sorted from blood, sampled in a trial of the OX40 agonist ivuxolimab. These receptors were taken from an adult with an advanced solid tumor such as melanoma, head and neck, liver or kidney cancer.

The chain is built from TRBV19 and TRBJ2-5, with 8 bases that match TRBD2. The CDR3 is made up of 16 amino acids. Germline V gene lookup returns CDR1 LNHDA and CDR2 SQIVND (reference sequence). V gave up 3 bases and J gave up 2 bases; unmatched junction bases: 8. Here the CDR3 reads CASSISSGPGQETQYF. In DNA, the CDR3 is TGTGCCAGTAGTATCTCTAGCGGGCCAGGGCAAGAGACCCAGTACTTC. Using reference TRBV19 and TRBJ2-5 for the parts outside the CDR3, the full variable domain is DGGITQSPKYLFRKEGQNVTLSCEQNLNHDAMYWYRQDPGQGLRLIYYSQIVNDFQKGDIAEGYSVSREKKESFPLTVTSAQKNPTAFYLCASSISSGPGQETQYFGPGTRLLVL.

The chain uses TRBV30 and TRBJ1-1; no definite D call. Trimming took off 0 bases at V and 5 bases at J, with 10 bases between the two ends. Per germline, CDR1 GTSNPN and CDR2 SVGIG (reference sequence). CDR3 size: 13 residues. CDR3 DNA sequence: TGTGCCTGGAGTGTATTGGTTGGGACTGAAGCTTTCTTT. Protein sequence: CAWSVLVGTEAFF.

The V and J genes are TRBV7-9 and TRBJ1-1; 12 positions agree with TRBD1. The CDR3 is 15 amino acids. Losses at the gene ends were 5 bases for V and 4 bases for J; bases not matched to a gene: 5. Germline V gives CDR1 SEHNR, CDR2 FQNEAQ (reference sequence). DNA of the CDR3: TGTGCCAGCAGCCCTACGGGACAGGGGGCCACTGAAGCTTTCTTT. It encodes CASSPTGQGATEAFF.

The chain couples TRBV19 to TRBJ2-3, with D unresolved. Germline V lookup: CDR1 LNHDA, CDR2 SQIVND (reference sequence). Between the trimmed V and J ends, which lost 4 bases and 3 bases, there was a span of 2 bases. The CDR3 covers 11 residues. The CDR3 nucleotides are TGTGCCAGTAGTACAACAGATACGCAGTATTTT. It is translated as CASSTTDTQYF.

J is TRBJ1-2 and V is TRBV19; no clear D gene. V dropped 2 bases and J dropped 5 bases, with 12 bases sitting between them. Germline CDR1 is LNHDA and CDR2 is SQIVND (reference sequence). This CDR3 comprises 14 residues. The CDR3 DNA is TGTGCCAGTAGTATAAAAGGAAGCGCATATGGCTACACCTTC. It specifies CASSIKGSAYGYTF.

The chain uses TRBV5-1 and TRBJ1-2; D unclear. Germline values: CDR1 SGHRS, CDR2 YFSETQ. Trimming stripped 0 bases from V and 5 bases from J, with 8 bases between. The CDR3 extends over 13 amino acids. CDR3 amino acids: CASSLDGIYGYTF. DNA of the CDR3: TGCGCCAGCAGCTTGGACGGGATTTATGGCTACACCTTC.

The CDR3 protein is CASTLTRQGTEAFF. CDR3 DNA: TGTGCCAGCACATTAACGAGACAGGGCACTGAAGCTTTCTTT. V and J are TRBV28 and TRBJ1-1, with 7 bases aligning to TRBD1. CDR3 size: 14 residues. CDR1 and CDR2 (germline): MDHEN, SYDVKM. The trim removed 7 bases at V and 4 bases at J, leaving 9 bases unmatched.

The chain is built from TRBV4-1 and TRBJ1-5, with TRBD1 as a possible D gene (5 bases). The germline V and J ends were trimmed by 0 bases and 3 bases, with 12 bases remaining between them. This CDR3 is 16 amino acids long. The germline V gene has CDR1 MGHRA and CDR2 YSYEKL. The CDR3 nucleotides are TGCGCCAGCAGCCAAGAGCAGGGCAGGGTCAATCAGCCCCAGCATTTT. This encodes CASSQEQGRVNQPQHF.